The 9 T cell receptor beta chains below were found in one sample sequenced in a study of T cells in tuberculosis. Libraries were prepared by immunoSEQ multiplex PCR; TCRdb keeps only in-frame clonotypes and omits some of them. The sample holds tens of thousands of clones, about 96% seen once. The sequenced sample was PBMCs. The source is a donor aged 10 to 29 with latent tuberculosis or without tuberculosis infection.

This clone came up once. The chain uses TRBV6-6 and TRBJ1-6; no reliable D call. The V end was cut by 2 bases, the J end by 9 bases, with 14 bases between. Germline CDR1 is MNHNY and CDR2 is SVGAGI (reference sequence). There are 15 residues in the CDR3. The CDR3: CASSYRAREGSPLHF. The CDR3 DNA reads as TGTGCCAGCAGTTACAGGGCTAGGGAGGGTTCACCCCTCCACTTT.

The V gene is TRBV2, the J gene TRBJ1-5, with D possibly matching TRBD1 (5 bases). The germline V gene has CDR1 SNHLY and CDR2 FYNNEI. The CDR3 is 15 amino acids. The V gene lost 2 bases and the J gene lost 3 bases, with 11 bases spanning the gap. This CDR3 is CASSESGGDNQPQHF. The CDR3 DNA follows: TGTGCCAGCAGTGAATCGGGGGGTGACAATCAGCCCCAGCATTTT.

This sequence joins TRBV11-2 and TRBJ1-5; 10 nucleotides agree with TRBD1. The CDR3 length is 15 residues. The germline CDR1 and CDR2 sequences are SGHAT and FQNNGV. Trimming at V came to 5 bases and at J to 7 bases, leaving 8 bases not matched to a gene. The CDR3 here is CASSLDRGLGQPQHF. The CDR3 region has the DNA TGTGCCAGCAGCCTCGACAGGGGGCTCGGCCAGCCCCAGCATTTT.

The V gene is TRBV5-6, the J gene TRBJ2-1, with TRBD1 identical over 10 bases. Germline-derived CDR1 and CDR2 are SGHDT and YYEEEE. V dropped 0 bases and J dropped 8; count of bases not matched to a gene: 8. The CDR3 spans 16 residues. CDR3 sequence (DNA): TGTGCCAGCAGCTTGGTCCCGGGACAGGGGACGGATGAGCAGTTCTTC. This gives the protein CASSLVPGQGTDEQFF. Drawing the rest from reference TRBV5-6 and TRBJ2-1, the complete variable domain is DAGVTQSPTHLIKTRGQQVTLRCSPKSGHDTVSWYQQALGQGPQFIFQYYEEEERQRGNFPDRFSGHQFPNYSSELNVNALLLGDSALYLCASSLVPGQGTDEQFFGPGTRLTVL.

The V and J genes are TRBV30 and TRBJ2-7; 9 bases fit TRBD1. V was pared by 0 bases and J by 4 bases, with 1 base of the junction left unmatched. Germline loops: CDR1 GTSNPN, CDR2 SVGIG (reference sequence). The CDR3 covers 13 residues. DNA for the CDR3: TGTGCCTGGAGTGTCGGACAGGGGTACGAGCAGTACTTC. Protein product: CAWSVGQGYEQYF. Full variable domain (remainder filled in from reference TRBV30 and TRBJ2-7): SQTIHQWPATLVQPVGSPLSLECTVEGTSNPNLYWYRQAAGRGLQLLFYSVGIGQISSEVPQNLSASRPQDRQFILSSKKLLLSDSGFYLCAWSVGQGYEQYFGPGTRLTVT.

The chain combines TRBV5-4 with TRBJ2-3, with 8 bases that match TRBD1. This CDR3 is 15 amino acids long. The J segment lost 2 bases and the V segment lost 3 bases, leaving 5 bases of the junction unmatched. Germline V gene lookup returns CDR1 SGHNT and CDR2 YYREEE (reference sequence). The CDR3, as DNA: TGTGCCAGCAGCTCCTGGACAGGGCCCACAGATACGCAGTATTTT. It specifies CASSSWTGPTDTQYF.

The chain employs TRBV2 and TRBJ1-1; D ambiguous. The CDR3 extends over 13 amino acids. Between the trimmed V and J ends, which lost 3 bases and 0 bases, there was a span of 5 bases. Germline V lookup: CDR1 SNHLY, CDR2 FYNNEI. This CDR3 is CASSDRLNTEAFF. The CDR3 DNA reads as TGTGCCAGCAGTGACAGGTTGAACACTGAAGCTTTCTTT.

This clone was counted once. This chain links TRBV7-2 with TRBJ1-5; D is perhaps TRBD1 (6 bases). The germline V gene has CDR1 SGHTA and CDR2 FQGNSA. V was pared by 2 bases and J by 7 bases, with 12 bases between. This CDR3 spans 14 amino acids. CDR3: CASSLSQGNQPQHF. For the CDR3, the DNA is TGTGCCAGCAGCTTATCACAGGGTAACCAGCCCCAGCATTTT.

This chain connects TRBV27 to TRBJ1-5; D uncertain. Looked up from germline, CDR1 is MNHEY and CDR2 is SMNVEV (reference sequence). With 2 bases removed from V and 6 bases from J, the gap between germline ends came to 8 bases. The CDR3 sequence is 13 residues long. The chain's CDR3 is CASSLGRTQPQHF. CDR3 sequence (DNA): TGTGCCAGCAGTTTAGGCCGAACTCAGCCCCAGCATTTT.